This TCR beta chain was documented in a study of CD8 T cells in ankylosing spondylitis. Study results and limitations: What seemed typical of ankylosing spondylitis blood was a TCR beta motif built from about 8 highly homologous variants. In synovial fluid and blood from reactive arthritis, some motif variants were previously reported. Clones linked to disease, bearing a CD8+ phenotype, were relatively rare in peripheral blood. Significant enrichment of disease-linked clones was reported in matched ankylosing spondylitis synovial fluid.

As to this clonotype: What it recognizes is unknown.

In making TCR beta libraries, quantitative 5'-RACE with molecular barcodes was used. TCRdb recomputed calls from the 5' RACE reads with MiXCR, one row per CDR3 protein. The sample consists of roughly 700,000 distinct CDR3 sequences, 15% to 20% of them appearing once. Specimen: blood, either unsorted or a sorted T cell fraction (not recorded which). This receptor was taken from a male donor with ankylosing spondylitis.

This CDR3 reads CASTTPWSGGAVGTQYF. CDR3 in DNA: TGTGCCAGCACGACCCCGTGGAGCGGGGGGGCCGTGGGTACGCAGTATTTT. The chain uses TRBV6-1 and TRBJ2-3, with 10 bases lining up with TRBD2. Germline V gene data show CDR1 as MNHNS and CDR2 as SASEGT. CDR3 length equals 17 residues. Unmatched junction bases numbered 18, after V lost 7 bases and J lost 8 bases.